Each of the 24 T cell receptor beta chains below was sequenced from the same sample in a study of T cells in localized non-small cell lung cancer. The data were produced by immunoSEQ multiplex PCR, yet TCRdb's version contains in-frame clones alone and is incomplete. The sample shows 130,000 or so clones, approximately 88% of them seen only once. Specimen: peripheral blood, collected before any cancer treatment. The receptor set was obtained from a female donor older than 55 with stage I lung adenocarcinoma.

The chain uses TRBV4-1 and TRBJ1-6; 7 positions match TRBD1. Germline CDR1 is MGHRA and CDR2 is YSYEKL. Trimming at V came to 0 bases and at J to 10 bases, leaving 12 bases not matched to a gene. CDR3 length equals 17 residues. The CDR3 bases are TGCGCCAGCAGCCAAGAGAGTGGCTACAGGGGAGGATCACCCCTCCACTTT. This codes for CASSQESGYRGGSPLHF.

The chain uses TRBV28 and TRBJ1-5; 7 bases fit TRBD1. Germline trimming cut 6 bases from V and 3 bases from J; bases unmatched to any gene: 8. Germline CDR1 and CDR2: MDHEN and SYDVKM. The CDR3 has 15 amino acids. The CDR3 is CASSYRGRPNQPQHF. The CDR3, as DNA: TGTGCCAGCAGCTACAGGGGAAGACCCAATCAGCCCCAGCATTTT.

This chain links TRBV9 with TRBJ2-7; 10 positions match TRBD1. Trimming at V came to 4 bases and at J to 3 bases, leaving 10 bases not matched to a gene. Looked up from germline, CDR1 is SGDLS and CDR2 is YYNGEE. The CDR3 length is 16 residues. The CDR3 DNA is TGTGCCAGCAGCACCCACCGGGACAGGGGAGGCTACGAGCAGTACTTC. Protein: CASSTHRDRGGYEQYF.

The chain joins TRBV27 to TRBJ1-5; maybe TRBD1 (6 bases). The CDR3 loop spans 14 amino acids. Trimming shortened V by 6 bases and J by 6 bases, and 15 bases separated the two germline ends. Germline CDR1 and CDR2: MNHEY and SMNVEV (reference sequence). This CDR3 is CASRIQGVIQPQHF. CDR3 coding DNA: TGTGCCAGCAGGATACAGGGTGTGATTCAGCCCCAGCATTTT.

This sequence joins TRBV7-3 and TRBJ1-1, with TRBD1 as a possible D gene (6 bases). V was trimmed by 4 bases and J by 1 base, leaving 13 bases between them. CDR3 size: 15 residues. In germline, CDR1 is SGHTA, CDR2 FQGTGA. CDR3 sequence reads: CASSSTGAGNTEAFF. CDR3 in DNA: TGTGCCAGCAGCTCCACGGGGGCGGGGAACACTGAAGCTTTCTTT.

The J gene is TRBJ2-7, the V gene TRBV29-1, with TRBD2 matching 10 bases. Germline trimming cut 4 bases from V and 0 bases from J; bases unmatched to any gene: 6. Germline V gene lookup returns CDR1 SQVTM and CDR2 ANQGSEA. There are 15 residues in the CDR3. CDR3 in DNA: TGCAGCGTTGGACTAGCGGGCCCACGCTCCTACGAGCAGTACTTC. Its translation: CSVGLAGPRSYEQYF.

CDR3 sequence (DNA): TGTGCCAGCAGCCCCGGACTAGACCAAGAGACCCAGTACTTC. Residues: CASSPGLDQETQYF. This chain uses TRBV7-9 with TRBJ2-5; 7 nucleotides line up with TRBD2. Germline V gives CDR1 SEHNR, CDR2 FQNEAQ (reference sequence). J gave up 0 bases and V 5 bases, and 3 bases lay outside the gene matches. CDR3 length: 14 amino acids.

The chain uses TRBV7-3 and TRBJ1-2, with 7 bases lining up with TRBD1. Germline V lookup: CDR1 SGHTA, CDR2 FQGTGA. This CDR3 region has 14 residues. Trimming at V came to 6 bases and at J to 4 bases, leaving 8 bases not matched to a gene. The CDR3 bases are TGTGCCAGCAGGGGTCCGGGACAGAGCTATGGCTACACCTTC. Residues: CASRGPGQSYGYTF.

The chain links TRBV28 to TRBJ1-5, with a possible D match to TRBD1 (6 bases). Germline values: CDR1 MDHEN, CDR2 SYDVKM. The CDR3 extends over 15 amino acids. V gave up 6 bases and J gave up 8 bases, with 20 bases separating them. CDR3 DNA sequence: TGTGCCAGCAGGAAGCCGGACGGGACACTCGAGCCCCAGCATTTT. Amino acids: CASRKPDGTLEPQHF.

The gene calls are TRBV10-3 and TRBJ1-2; 8 bases line up with TRBD1. The CDR3 length is 14 residues. The V segment lost 2 bases and the J segment 7 bases; nucleotides outside the gene matches: 6. From germline, CDR1 is ENHRY and CDR2 SYGVKD. CDR3 in DNA: TGTGCCATCAGTGAGGATGGACAGGGCGGTGGCTACACCTTC. As protein: CAISEDGQGGGYTF.

The rearrangement links TRBV9 to TRBJ1-2; D gene uncertain. The CDR3 is 14 residues long. The V end lost 0 bases, the J end lost 6 bases, and 12 bases lay between the germline ends. CDR1 is SGDLS, CDR2 YYNGEE, per germline. This CDR3 reads CASSVALGVDGYTF. The DNA of the CDR3 is TGTGCCAGCAGCGTAGCCTTGGGAGTGGATGGCTACACCTTC.

The V and J genes are TRBV18 and TRBJ2-5, with TRBD2 matching 11 bases. The CDR3 runs 16 residues. V gave up 5 bases and J gave up 1 base; unmatched junction bases: 6. Germline CDR1 and CDR2: KGHSH and LQKENI. CDR3 sequence (DNA): TGTGCCAGCTCAGAAGGGACTAGCGGAGTCCAAGAGACCCAGTACTTC. Translating gives CASSEGTSGVQETQYF.

The chain carries TRBV6-5 and TRBJ1-2; no clear D. Germline CDR1 reads MNHEY; CDR2 reads SVGAGI. Trimming shortened V by 2 bases and J by 1 base, and 5 bases separated the two germline ends. CDR3 length: 13 amino acids. This CDR3 is CASSYAVNYGYTF. The DNA of the CDR3 is TGTGCCAGCAGTTACGCAGTTAACTATGGCTACACCTTC.

The chain combines TRBV9 with TRBJ2-3, with TRBD1 as a possible D gene (6 bases). Germline V lookup: CDR1 SGDLS, CDR2 YYNGEE. The V and J ends lost 0 bases and 0 bases respectively, with 14 bases between them. The CDR3 spans 17 residues. CDR3 nucleotide sequence: TGTGCCAGCAGCGTAGGGGGGCGAGCCGGTAGCACAGATACGCAGTATTTT. Translated, it gives CASSVGGRAGSTDTQYF.

This clone appeared once. The CDR3 sequence is CASSYRRTYEQYF. CDR3 DNA: TGTGCCAGCAGTTATCGGCGAACCTACGAGCAGTACTTC. This chain links TRBV6-5 with TRBJ2-7; D gene uncertain. The V end lost 3 bases, the J end lost 2 bases, and 8 bases lay between the germline ends. This CDR3 contains 13 residues. In germline, CDR1 is MNHEY, CDR2 SVGAGI.

The J gene is TRBJ2-7, the V gene TRBV4-2; 13 nucleotides agree with TRBD2. V lost 0 bases to trimming and J lost 2 bases; unmatched junction nucleotides: 4. This CDR3 comprises 17 residues. CDR1 and CDR2 from the germline V gene are LGHNA and YNFKEQ. The CDR3 sequence is CASSQDPTSGRAYEQYF. The CDR3 DNA follows: TGTGCCAGCAGCCAAGACCCCACTAGCGGGAGGGCCTACGAGCAGTACTTC.

The table lists this clone with a count of one. The V and J genes are TRBV4-2 and TRBJ2-2; D is uncertain. CDR1 is LGHNA, CDR2 YNFKEQ, per germline. The CDR3 spans 15 residues. Between the trimmed V and J ends, which lost 4 bases and 0 bases, there was a span of 9 bases. CDR3 bases: TGTGCCAGCAGCCCGCTGCTCGCGAACACCGGGGAGCTGTTTTTT. Translating it yields CASSPLLANTGELFF.

The V gene is TRBV28, the J gene TRBJ2-7; the D gene is possibly TRBD1 (6 bases). The CDR3 contains 14 residues. Germline loops: CDR1 MDHEN, CDR2 SYDVKM. Trimming took off 2 bases at V and 5 bases at J, with 13 bases between the two ends. The CDR3, as DNA: TGTGCCAGCAGTTTAGGACAGCCCTTAGACGAGCAGTACTTC. Its protein is CASSLGQPLDEQYF. The variable domain in full, with the rest retrieved from reference TRBV28 and TRBJ2-7, is DVKVTQSSRYLVKRTGEKVFLECVQDMDHENMFWYRQDPGLGLRLIYFSYDVKMKEKGDIPEGYSVSREKKERFSLILESASTNQTSMYLCASSLGQPLDEQYFGPGTRLTVT.

This clone was observed once. One end of the junction does not line up with germline, which may come from a read error. The V gene is TRBV7-7, the J gene TRBJ2-1; 14 bases agree with TRBD2. Germline V gives CDR1 SSHAT, CDR2 FNYEAQ (reference sequence). The CDR3 runs 16 residues. CDR3 sequence (DNA): TGTGCTAGCAGCATCGGGACTAGCGGGAGTCACAATGAGCAGTTCTTC. This sequence encodes CASSIGTSGSHNEQFF.

The CDR3 reads CASSLGTSGRETQYF. The CDR3 nucleotides are TGTGCCAGCAGCTTAGGGACTAGCGGGAGAGAGACCCAGTACTTC. The gene calls are TRBV7-8 and TRBJ2-5, with 13 bases lining up with TRBD2. CDR3 length: 15 amino acids. From germline, CDR1 is SGHVS and CDR2 FQNEAQ. V lost 1 base to trimming and J lost 4 bases; unmatched junction nucleotides: 0.

The chain carries TRBV6-5 and TRBJ1-3; the D is unclear. Germline V lookup: CDR1 MNHEY, CDR2 SVGAGI. Trimming removed 0 bases at V and 2 bases at J, with 11 bases between. There are 16 residues in the CDR3. CDR3 nucleotides: TGTGCCAGCAGTTACTCGCAACAGAAGGCTGGAAACACCATATATTTT. As protein: CASSYSQQKAGNTIYF.

Only one count was recorded for this clone. The V gene is TRBV9, the J gene TRBJ2-1; a weak D match, TRBD2 (6 bases). The CDR3 spans 15 residues. V was clipped by 0 bases and J by 4 bases, with 11 bases between them. Germline CDR1 reads SGDLS; CDR2 reads YYNGEE. This CDR3 is CASSVVGSVYNEQFF. CDR3 DNA sequence: TGTGCCAGCAGCGTAGTCGGGAGTGTTTACAATGAGCAGTTCTTC.

Written as DNA, the CDR3 is TGTGCCAGCAGCCAACAGGGGAACACTGAAGCTTTCTTT. This sequence encodes CASSQQGNTEAFF. V usage is TRBV14 and J usage is TRBJ1-1, with a weak D call TRBD1 (5 bases). Per germline, CDR1 SGHDN and CDR2 FVKESK. The CDR3 runs to 13 residues. V lost 2 bases to trimming and J lost 1 base, with 5 bases between them.

The chain joins TRBV7-3 to TRBJ2-1; D might be TRBD1 or TRBD2, each matching 5 bases. Trimming removed 2 bases from V and 2 bases from J, with 13 bases in between. The CDR3 runs to 16 residues. Germline values: CDR1 SGHTA, CDR2 FQGTGA. For the CDR3, the DNA is TGTGCCAGCAGCTTATCTGGGCAGGGAGCCTACAATGAGCAGTTCTTC. It specifies CASSLSGQGAYNEQFF.